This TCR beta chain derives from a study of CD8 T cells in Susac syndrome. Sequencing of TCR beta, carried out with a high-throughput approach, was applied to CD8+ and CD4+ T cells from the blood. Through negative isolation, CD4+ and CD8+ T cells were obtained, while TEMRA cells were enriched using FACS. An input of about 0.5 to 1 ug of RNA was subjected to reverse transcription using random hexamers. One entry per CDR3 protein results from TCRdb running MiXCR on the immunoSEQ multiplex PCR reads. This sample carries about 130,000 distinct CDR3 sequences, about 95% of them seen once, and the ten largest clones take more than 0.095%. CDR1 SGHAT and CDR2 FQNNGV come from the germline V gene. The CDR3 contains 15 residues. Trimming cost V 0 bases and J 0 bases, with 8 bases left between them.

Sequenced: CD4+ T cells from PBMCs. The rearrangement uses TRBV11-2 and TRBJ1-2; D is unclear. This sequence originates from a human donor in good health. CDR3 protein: CASSLEAGANYGYTF. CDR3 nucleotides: TGTGCCAGCAGCTTAGAGGCAGGAGCTAACTATGGCTACACCTTC.